This is a list of T cell receptor beta chains from one sample in a study of blood T cell repertoires in COVID-19. Libraries were prepared by immunoSEQ multiplex PCR; TCRdb keeps only in-frame clonotypes and omits some of them. The sample records about 250,000 clones, about 80% being singletons. The sequenced material came from peripheral blood. These receptors were obtained from a woman at least 80 years old with acute or convalescent COVID-19. Each CDR3 is given with its conserved first and last residue. Fields, in order: V gene, D gene, J gene, clone size, CDR3 DNA, CDR3 protein. A D gene is named only where the DNA matches it firmly. Clone size is not always given. Where it is, it says once, few, many or a class for expanded clones.

TRBV19,.,TRBJ2-7,.,TGTGCCAGTAGTATAGGACAGGGAGGTAACGAGCAGTACTTC,CASSIGQGGNEQYF
TRBV18,TRBD1,TRBJ2-7,.,TGTGCCAGCTCACCACCGGGCAGGGGGCAATACGAGCAGTACTTC,CASSPPGRGQYEQYF
TRBV28,TRBD2,TRBJ2-1,.,TGTGCCAGCAGTTTCGTCACTAGCGGGCCTTACAATGAGCAGTTCTTC,CASSFVTSGPYNEQFF
TRBV12-3/TRBV12-4,.,TRBJ1-1,.,TGTGCCAGCAGTTTTGGAGGGTACACTGAAGCTTTCTTT,CASSFGGYTEAFF
TRBV11-2,.,TRBJ1-6,.,TGTGCCAGCAGCCTGGGCCAGGGTTCACCCCTCCACTTT,CASSLGQGSPLHF
TRBV5-1,.,TRBJ2-3,.,TGCGCCAGCAGCCCCACTATGGGGCCAGATACGCAGTATTTT,CASSPTMGPDTQYF
TRBV12-3/TRBV12-4,.,TRBJ1-1,.,TGTGCCAGCAGTTTAAGGGGATACACTGAAGCTTTCTTT,CASSLRGYTEAFF
TRBV4-3,TRBD1,TRBJ1-1,.,TGCGCCAGCAGCCAAGTCCGGGACAGTGTCACTGAAGCTTTCTTT,CASSQVRDSVTEAFF
TRBV7-9,.,TRBJ1-4,.,TGTGCCAGCAGCTTAAGGTCGGGGAATGAAAAACTGTTTTTT,CASSLRSGNEKLFF
TRBV6-5,.,TRBJ1-4,few,TGTGCCAGCAGTTCAGGGGTGTGGACTAATGAAAAACTGTTTTTT,CASSSGVWTNEKLFF
TRBV10-3,.,TRBJ1-3,.,TGTGCCATCAGTGAGAATACCGAGGACTCTGGAAACACCATATATTTT,CAISENTEDSGNTIYF
TRBV6-5,.,TRBJ1-1,.,TGTGCCAGCGGGGCCAACCCGAACACTGAAGCTTTCTTT,CASGANPNTEAFF
TRBV6-6,.,TRBJ2-2,.,TGTGCCAGCCGCTATGGCGGGGAGCTGTTTTTT,CASRYGGELFF
TRBV4-1,TRBD1,TRBJ1-4,.,TGCGCCAGCAGCCCCCGGGACAGGGGGCCCTCCAATGAAAAACTGTTTTTT,CASSPRDRGPSNEKLFF
TRBV3-1/TRBV3-2,.,TRBJ2-3,.,TGTGCCAGCAGCCAAAGGCTGAACGGGATCACAGATACGCAGTATTTT,CASSQRLNGITDTQYF
TRBV25-1,TRBD1,TRBJ2-5,once,TGTGCCAGCAGCGCCGTCACGGGACAGGGGGCGGGAGAGACCCAGTACTTC,CASSAVTGQGAGETQYF
TRBV18,TRBD1,TRBJ2-7,few,TGTGCCAGCTCACGGGACAGAAACTCCTACGAGCAGTACTTC,CASSRDRNSYEQYF
TRBV6-5,TRBD1,TRBJ1-4,.,TGTGCCAGCGGGGAACAGGGGGAGCTCGGAAAACTGTTTTTT,CASGEQGELGKLFF
TRBV7-9,.,TRBJ2-3,.,TGTGCCAGCAGCTTAGCGTCCGCAGGGACAGATACGCAGTATTTT,CASSLASAGTDTQYF
TRBV20-1,TRBD2,TRBJ2-3,.,TGCAGTGCTAGTGCGCGAGCGGGAGGCTCCTGGCGCCCAGATACGCAGTATTTT,CSASARAGGSWRPDTQYF
TRBV5-1,TRBD1,TRBJ1-2,.,TGCGCCAGCAGCTCGGGGACAGGAGGGGAAGATGGCTACACCTTC,CASSSGTGGEDGYTF
TRBV6-6,TRBD2,TRBJ2-2,.,TGTGCCAGCAGGACAACCGGGACTAGGAACACCGGGGAGCTGTTTTTT,CASRTTGTRNTGELFF
TRBV6-6,TRBD1,TRBJ1-1,.,TGTGCCAGCAGTGACAGGGAGAACACTGAAGCTTTCTTT,CASSDRENTEAFF
TRBV5-6,TRBD1,TRBJ2-7,.,TGTGCCAGCAGCCCCGGGGAGTACAGGGGAGAACAGTACTTC,CASSPGEYRGEQYF
TRBV29-1,TRBD2,TRBJ2-1,.,TGCAGCGTTCCCAGCGGGGGGTACAATGAGCAGTTCTTC,CSVPSGGYNEQFF
TRBV27,.,TRBJ2-3,.,TGTGCCAGCAGTTTAAGGTCGCCAGCCAGAGGTACGCAGTATTTT,CASSLRSPARGTQYF
TRBV5-1,.,TRBJ1-2,.,TGCGCCAGCAGCTCGGGGGGGTTTGGTGGCTACACCTTC,CASSSGGFGGYTF
TRBV7-7,TRBD2,TRBJ2-5,few,TGTGCCAGCAGCCCTAGCGGGGGTTATAAAGAGACCCAGTACTTC,CASSPSGGYKETQYF
TRBV18,TRBD2,TRBJ2-1,.,TGTGCCAGCTCACCACAGGGACTAGCGGGAGGGAGTGAGCAGTTCTTC,CASSPQGLAGGSEQFF
TRBV27,.,TRBJ2-3,.,TGTGCCAGCAGTTTACGCGACTTTCACACAGATACGCAGTATTTT,CASSLRDFHTDTQYF
TRBV6-6,.,TRBJ1-4,.,TGTGCCAGCAGCGCCAACGCATGGGGGGGGTTGGCCTCGGCTAATGAAAAACTGTTTTTT,CASSANAWGGLASANEKLFF
TRBV7-4,.,TRBJ2-1,.,TGTGCCAGCACCGACATCGGGGGACCCTGCAATGAGCAGTTCTTC,CASTDIGGPCNEQFF
TRBV6-1,.,TRBJ1-5,.,TGTGCCAGCAGTGGAGGACGCGGGGAACTAAATCAGCCCCAGCATTTT,CASSGGRGELNQPQHF
TRBV4-1,.,TRBJ1-2,.,TGCGCCAGCAGCCAAGAAACAGGGCGTTATGGCTACACCTTC,CASSQETGRYGYTF
TRBV7-2,.,TRBJ1-3,.,TGTGCCAGCAGCTTGGGAGGAGCCGGAAACACCATATATTTT,CASSLGGAGNTIYF
TRBV12-5,.,TRBJ1-2,.,TGTGCTAGTGGTTTGGGCCAGGGGTCTGCTAACTATGGCTACACCTTC,CASGLGQGSANYGYTF
TRBV5-4,TRBD2,TRBJ2-7,.,TGTGCCAGCAGCCCCGGACTAGCGGCGAGGGAGCAGTACTTC,CASSPGLAAREQYF
TRBV19,.,TRBJ1-4,.,TGTGCCGGCCGATACAGGGAACTTAATGAAAAACTGTTTTTT,CAGRYRELNEKLFF
TRBV5-8,TRBD1,TRBJ1-5,.,TGTGCCAGCAGCTCGGGACAGGGGAGGGTCAATCAGCCCCAGCATTTT,CASSSGQGRVNQPQHF
TRBV10-3,.,TRBJ2-7,few,TGTGCCATCAGTTTTAGCGGAACAGGCTACGAGCAGTACTTC,CAISFSGTGYEQYF
TRBV5-1,.,TRBJ1-2,.,TGCGCCAGCAGCTTGGTACAGGGTAGAAACTATGGCTACACCTTC,CASSLVQGRNYGYTF
TRBV19,.,TRBJ1-3,.,TGTGCCAGTAGTATCACAGGCTCAGGAAACACCATATATTTT,CASSITGSGNTIYF
TRBV3-1/TRBV3-2,TRBD2,TRBJ2-3,.,TGTGCCAGCAGCACCCATAGACTAGCGGGAGGCACCACAGATACGCAGTATTTT,CASSTHRLAGGTTDTQYF
TRBV6-2/TRBV6-3,.,TRBJ1-1,.,TGTGCCAGCAGCTCCCCCCGGGGGGGACGGGACACTGAAGCTTTCTTT,CASSSPRGGRDTEAFF
TRBV2,.,TRBJ2-3,few,TGTGCCAGCGCCTCCGAGCTGGATACGCAGTATTTT,CASASELDTQYF
TRBV5-5,.,TRBJ1-2,.,TGTGCCAGCAGCCCTGACAGAGTGCAAGGCTACACCTTC,CASSPDRVQGYTF
TRBV19,.,TRBJ2-1,.,TGTGCCAGTAGTATTGGGGCGAGGAATGAGCAGTTCTTC,CASSIGARNEQFF
TRBV18,TRBD2,TRBJ2-3,.,TGTGCCAGCTCACCCCCCGGAAGGTACGGGAGGGCCCCAGATACGCAGTATTTT,CASSPPGRYGRAPDTQYF
TRBV2,.,TRBJ2-7,.,TGTGCCAGCAAACGGTCCTACGAGCAGTACTTC,CASKRSYEQYF
TRBV5-1,.,TRBJ1-1,.,TGCGCCAGCAGCTCTCGGGGAGGGGCAATGAACACTGAAGCTTTCTTT,CASSSRGGAMNTEAFF
TRBV6-2/TRBV6-3,TRBD2,TRBJ2-3,once,TGTGCCAGCAGTTATCTAGCGGGGCTAGGCGCGGATACGCAGTATTTT,CASSYLAGLGADTQYF